Reported below is one TCR beta chain. The table came from immunoSEQ multiplex PCR; TCRdb's copy has only in-frame clones and leaves some out. The sample contains under 200,000 clones, approximately 91% of which appear only once. This sample is drawn from a study of blood T cell repertoires in COVID-19. This sequence originates from a man younger than 35 with COVID-19, enrolled during active disease. The specimen was peripheral blood.

The CDR3 DNA follows: TGTGCCAGCAGTTACAGTCTAGCGGGAGTCTACGAGCAGTACTTC. This gives the protein CASSYSLAGVYEQYF. The chain combines TRBV6-6 with TRBJ2-7, with 10 nucleotides matching TRBD2. J lost 3 bases, V lost 2 bases, and 4 bases had no gene match. CDR1 and CDR2 from the germline V gene are MNHNY and SVGAGI (reference sequence). This CDR3 is 15 amino acids long.